This T cell receptor beta chain is drawn from a study of PD-1 blockade in classical Hodgkin lymphoma. Study observations and caveats: Complete responders started with a diversity level that resembled newly diagnosed patients at baseline. CD4+ TCR diversity, unlike CD8+, rose significantly by C4D1. As was reported, newly diagnosed patients showed lower baseline TCR diversity than healthy donors did.

Every one of the patients relapsed after autologous stem cell transplantation (brentuximab vedotin exposure was variable). The V gene end was trimmed by 5 bases and the J gene end by 2 bases; junction bases not matched to a gene: 11. Germline loops: CDR1 SEHNR, CDR2 FQNEAQ (reference sequence). CDR3 length: 18 residues. Profiling relied on immunoSEQ multiplex PCR, and the TCRdb table lists in-frame clones only, not all of them. Among roughly 19,000 clones listed, 70% to 85% were seen once. Remarks on this clone: Its antigen is unidentified.

The sample here was peripheral blood mononuclear cells (PBMCs), taken at baseline. This TCR was recovered from a human donor with classical Hodgkin lymphoma. The rearrangement uses TRBV7-9 and TRBJ2-1, with 11 bases identical to TRBD1. This CDR3 reads CASSPSDRGLRAYNEQFF. CDR3 coding DNA: TGTGCCAGCAGCCCATCGGACAGGGGGCTCAGGGCCTACAATGAGCAGTTCTTC.